Each of the 23 T cell receptor beta chains below was sequenced from the same sample in a study of shared clonotypes between healthy human individuals. CD45RO-negative CD8 cells positively selected for CCR7 made up the naive population, which excluded terminally differentiated effector memory CD45RA+ cells. The protocol was immunoSEQ multiplex PCR, while the TCRdb copy is restricted to in-frame clones and leaves out a portion. The data show about 2 million clones, about 94% seen once. Sequencing used naive CD8+ T cells sorted from blood. The source of these receptors is a man aged 18 to 29 in good health.

This clone was observed a single time. The chain uses TRBV11-2 and TRBJ2-4; TRBD2 matches 13 bases. The germline V gene has CDR1 SGHAT and CDR2 FQNNGV. The CDR3 length is 15 residues. V shed 9 bases, J shed 7 bases, and the junction held 9 bases outside the gene matches. The CDR3 sequence: CASQLAGGPLNIQYF. For the CDR3, the DNA is TGTGCCAGTCAACTAGCGGGGGGGCCACTGAACATTCAGTACTTC.

CDR3 coding DNA: TGTGCCAGCAGACACAGGGTCGGAGAGACCCAGTACTTC. It yields the protein CASRHRVGETQYF. The gene calls are TRBV25-1 and TRBJ2-5; D may be TRBD1 (6 bases). There are 13 residues in the CDR3. V lost 6 bases and J 4 bases, leaving 12 bases between the germline ends. CDR1 and CDR2 from the germline V gene are MGHDK and SYGVNS.

In regard to this clone: Other DNA sequences within the sample encode an identical CDR3. V gene TRBV6-1 combines with J gene TRBJ2-7; perhaps TRBD1 as D (6 bases). Trimming stripped 4 bases from V and 2 bases from J, with 9 bases between. The CDR3 has 13 amino acids. Germline CDR1 MNHNS, CDR2 SASEGT. CDR3 DNA sequence: TGTGCCAGCAGTGCCAGGGGAACCTACGAGCAGTACTTC. It is translated as CASSARGTYEQYF.

The CDR3 nucleotides read TGTGCCAGCAGCTTAGAGGGGTGGCTCTCGAACACCGGGGAGCTGTTTTTT. Residues: CASSLEGWLSNTGELFF. The chain uses TRBV11-2 and TRBJ2-2; D uncertain. The CDR3 loop spans 17 amino acids. Trimming took 0 bases from V and 0 from J, leaving 11 bases between them. Germline V CDR1 and CDR2: SGHAT, FQNNGV. The full variable domain, rest sourced from reference TRBV11-2 and TRBJ2-2, is EAGVAQSPRYKIIEKRQSVAFWCNPISGHATLYWYQQILGQGPKLLIQFQNNGVVDDSQLPKDRFSAERLKGVDSTLKIQPAKLEDSAVYLCASSLEGWLSNTGELFFGEGSRLTVL.

The chain links TRBV7-9 to TRBJ1-4; 10 bases line up with TRBD1. V shed 6 bases and J 5 bases; nucleotides not matched to a gene: 9. The CDR3 spans 16 residues. Germline V gene data show CDR1 as SEHNR and CDR2 as FQNEAQ (reference sequence). The CDR3 sequence: CASRSGTGAHNEKLFF. The CDR3 region has the DNA TGTGCCAGCAGATCCGGGACAGGGGCCCACAATGAAAAACTGTTTTTT.

J is TRBJ2-5 and V is TRBV15; TRBD2 agrees at 7 bases. CDR1 and CDR2 from the germline V gene are LNHNV and YYDKDF (reference sequence). There are 16 residues in the CDR3. Trimming took 0 bases from V and 2 from J; bases not matched to a gene: 6. The CDR3 nucleotides read TGTGCCACCAGCAGAGATCATTGGGACTATCAAGAGACCCAGTACTTC. This sequence encodes CATSRDHWDYQETQYF.

The rearrangement uses TRBV9 and TRBJ2-7; no clear D gene. Germline V gene lookup returns CDR1 SGDLS and CDR2 YYNGEE. This CDR3 comprises 13 residues. The V end lost 3 bases, the J end lost 7 bases, and 14 bases lay between the germline ends. The CDR3 coding sequence is TGTGCCAGCAGCGCCGACCCTTTGGGAGAGCAGTACTTC. It codes for CASSADPLGEQYF.

Points on this clone: The sample has other DNA sequences that encode this CDR3 too. CDR3 coding DNA: TGTGCCAGCAGCGTTACAGGGGACTACAATGAGCAGTTCTTC. It is translated as CASSVTGDYNEQFF. The chain recombines TRBV9 with TRBJ2-1; 7 nucleotides match TRBD1. V was pared by 2 bases and J by 3 bases, with 2 bases of the junction left unmatched. The length of the CDR3 is 14 residues. CDR1 and CDR2 from the germline V gene are SGDLS and YYNGEE.

A word on this clone: The sample carries other DNA sequences with the same CDR3. CDR3 sequence: CASSLGGANVLTF. DNA of the CDR3: TGTGCCAGCAGCTTAGGTGGGGCCAACGTCCTGACTTTC. The V and J genes are TRBV28 and TRBJ2-6; D gene uncertain. The CDR3 loop spans 13 amino acids. The V end was cut by 6 bases, the J end by 3 bases, with 6 bases between. Germline lookup yields CDR1 MDHEN and CDR2 SYDVKM.

V usage is TRBV5-5 and J usage is TRBJ1-5; unclear D gene. Germline-derived CDR1 and CDR2 are SGHKS and YYEKEE (reference sequence). V was pared by 4 bases and J by 3 bases, with 8 bases between. There are 13 residues in the CDR3. CDR3 in DNA: TGTGCCAGCAGCATGGACGACAATCAGCCCCAGCATTTT. It translates to CASSMDDNQPQHF.

This chain connects TRBV4-3 to TRBJ2-1; D gene ambiguous. V lost 0 bases, J lost 9 bases, and 12 bases lay in between. Germline assignment: CDR1 LGHNA and CDR2 YSLEER. The CDR3 loop spans 14 amino acids. This CDR3 is CASSQDFESSEQFF. The CDR3 bases are TGCGCCAGCAGCCAAGACTTTGAGAGCAGTGAGCAGTTCTTC.

In the case of this clone: Other DNA sequences within the sample encode an identical CDR3. The genes are TRBV4-1 and TRBJ2-7; D uncertain. V dropped 0 bases and J dropped 2 bases, with 8 bases sitting between them. Per germline, CDR1 MGHRA and CDR2 YSYEKL. This CDR3 has 14 residues. CDR3 coding DNA: TGCGCCAGCAGCCAAGAGGGTGGGGCCTACGAGCAGTACTTC. The encoded protein is CASSQEGGAYEQYF.

The chain uses TRBV27 and TRBJ2-1, with 7 bases that match TRBD2. CDR3 length: 16 residues. CDR1 MNHEY and CDR2 SMNVEV come from the germline V gene (reference sequence). J gave up 3 bases and V 0 bases, and 5 bases lay outside the gene matches. As DNA, the CDR3 is TGTGCCAGCAGTTTATCTGGCGGGGACTACTACAATGAGCAGTTCTTC. It translates to CASSLSGGDYYNEQFF.

V and J are TRBV6-1 and TRBJ2-5; 7 bases fit TRBD2. The J call may be wrong; the DNA end is better matched by TRBJ2-7. Germline V CDR1 and CDR2: MNHNS, SASEGT. The CDR3 length is 15 residues. The CDR3 nucleotides are TGTGCCAGCAGTGAATTGACAGCGGGGCCCTACGAGCAGTACTTC. This translates into CASSELTAGPYEQYF.

The chain couples TRBV11-1 to TRBJ2-7, with 7 bases matching TRBD1. The V gene's germline CDR1 is SGHAT and CDR2 FQDESV (reference sequence). V shed 5 bases, J shed 2 bases, and the junction held 6 bases outside the gene matches. This CDR3 is 14 amino acids long. CDR3 sequence reads: CASSPQQGAYEQYF. The DNA of the CDR3 is TGTGCCAGCAGCCCCCAGCAGGGGGCCTACGAGCAGTACTTC.

This chain connects TRBV27 to TRBJ2-1; D uncertain. CDR1 is MNHEY, CDR2 SMNVEV, per germline (reference sequence). Trimming stripped 5 bases from V and 5 bases from J, with 16 bases between. The CDR3 extends over 15 amino acids. DNA of the CDR3: TGTGCCAGCAGTCTAACGATATACAGCCACAATGAGCAGTTCTTC. This sequence encodes CASSLTIYSHNEQFF.

The chain is built from TRBV13 and TRBJ1-1; D may be TRBD1 (5 bases). The CDR3 loop spans 16 amino acids. Germline CDR1 is PRHDT and CDR2 is FYEKMQ (reference sequence). Trimming cost V 8 bases and J 1 base, with 20 bases left between them. CDR3 amino acids: CASATAPLGGNTEAFF. CDR3 bases: TGTGCCAGCGCGACCGCACCTCTTGGGGGGAACACTGAAGCTTTCTTT.

This chain uses TRBV7-9 with TRBJ2-5, with 10 nucleotides matching TRBD2. Per the germline V gene, CDR1 is SEHNR and CDR2 is FQNEAQ (reference sequence). The CDR3 runs to 15 residues. The V and J ends lost 0 bases and 4 bases, in that order; junction bases with no gene match: 2. CDR3 protein: CASSLAGLAIETQYF. The CDR3 bases are TGTGCCAGCAGCTTAGCGGGACTAGCGATAGAGACCCAGTACTTC.

The genes are TRBV5-6 and TRBJ1-1; possible D gene TRBD1, 5 bases. The CDR3 has 12 amino acids. The germline gives CDR1 SGHDT, CDR2 YYEEEE. Trimming shortened V by 4 bases and J by 5 bases, and 9 bases separated the two germline ends. As DNA, the CDR3 is TGTGCCAGCAGCGAGGGGCGGACTGAAGCTTTCTTT. Residues: CASSEGRTEAFF. Filled out from reference TRBV5-6 and TRBJ1-1, the complete variable domain reads DAGVTQSPTHLIKTRGQQVTLRCSPKSGHDTVSWYQQALGQGPQFIFQYYEEEERQRGNFPDRFSGHQFPNYSSELNVNALLLGDSALYLCASSEGRTEAFFGQGTRLTVV.

About this clone: This sample includes further DNA sequences coding for the same CDR3. The chain uses TRBV11-2 and TRBJ2-7; the D gene is possibly TRBD2 (6 bases). Trimming took off 2 bases at V and 3 bases at J, with 8 bases between the two ends. The CDR3 runs to 13 residues. Germline values: CDR1 SGHAT, CDR2 FQNNGV. CDR3 sequence reads: CASSLTGDYEQYF. DNA of the CDR3: TGTGCCAGCAGCTTAACGGGAGACTACGAGCAGTACTTC.

A single count supports this clone. This chain links TRBV6-1 with TRBJ2-1; TRBD2 matches 10 bases. From germline, CDR1 is MNHNS and CDR2 SASEGT. Trimming took 5 bases from V and 0 from J; bases not matched to a gene: 1. This CDR3 spans 15 amino acids. CDR3 loop: CASSSGGASYNEQFF. CDR3 nucleotides: TGTGCCAGCAGTAGCGGGGGGGCCTCCTACAATGAGCAGTTCTTC.

This clone was observed a single time. The V gene is TRBV7-6, the J gene TRBJ2-7; TRBD2 might be the D (5 bases). CDR1 is SGHVS, CDR2 FNYEAQ, per germline. The V and J ends lost 5 bases and 4 bases respectively, with 12 bases between them. The CDR3 totals 13 residues. The CDR3 DNA is TGTGCCAGCAGCCCCCACGGGGTTTACGAGCAGTACTTC. Its translation: CASSPHGVYEQYF.

V and J are TRBV6-5 and TRBJ2-1; D may be TRBD2 (7 bases). Germline loops: CDR1 MNHEY, CDR2 SVGAGI. V lost 4 bases, J lost 7 bases, and 14 bases lay in between. This CDR3 contains 14 residues. CDR3 DNA sequence: TGTGCCAGCAGTTTAGGACTAGGGGGGAATGAGCAGTTCTTC. Translating gives CASSLGLGGNEQFF.